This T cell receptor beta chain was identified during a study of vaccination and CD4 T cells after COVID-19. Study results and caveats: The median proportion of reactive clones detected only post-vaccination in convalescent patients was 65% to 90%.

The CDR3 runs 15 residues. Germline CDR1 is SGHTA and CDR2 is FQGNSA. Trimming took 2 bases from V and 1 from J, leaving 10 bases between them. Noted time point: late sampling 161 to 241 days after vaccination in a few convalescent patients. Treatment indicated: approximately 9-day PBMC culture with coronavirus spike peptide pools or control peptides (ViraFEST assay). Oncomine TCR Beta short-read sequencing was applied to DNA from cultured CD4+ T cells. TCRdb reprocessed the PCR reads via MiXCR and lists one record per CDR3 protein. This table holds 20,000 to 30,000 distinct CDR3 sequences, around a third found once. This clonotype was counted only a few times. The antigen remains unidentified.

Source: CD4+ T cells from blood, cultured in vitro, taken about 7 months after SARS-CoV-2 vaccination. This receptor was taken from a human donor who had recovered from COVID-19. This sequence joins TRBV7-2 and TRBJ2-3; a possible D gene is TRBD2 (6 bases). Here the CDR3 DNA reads TGTGCCAGCAGCTTATGGCGGGATCGCACAGATACGCAGTATTTT. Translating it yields CASSLWRDRTDTQYF. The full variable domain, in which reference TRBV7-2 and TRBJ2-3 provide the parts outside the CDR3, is GAGVSQSPSNKVTEKGKDVELRCDPISGHTALYWYRQSLGQGLEFLIYFQGNSAPDKSGLPSDRFSAERTGGSVSTLTIQRTQQEDSAVYLCASSLWRDRTDTQYFGPGTRLTVL.